These T cell receptor beta chains were read from a single sample in a study of T cells after yellow fever vaccination. TCRdb itself ran the 5' RACE reads through MiXCR, one entry per CDR3 protein. The sample has under 550,000 distinct CDR3 sequences, 21% seen once. The sample in question was PBMCs, obtained around 3 weeks after the first yellow fever vaccination. Receptors were obtained from a man aged 18 to 29 who received the YFV17D yellow fever vaccine. Each CDR3 is given with its conserved first and last residue. The D gene is left open where the match is weak. The size of a clone is reported for some rows only, either as once, few or many, or as a class for expanded clones.

J: TRBJ1-2; V: TRBV5-6; size: few; D: TRBD1; DNA: TGTGCCAGCAGCTTTAGACAGGGAGAGGGCTATGGCTACACCTTC; CDR3: CASSFRQGEGYGYTF
J: TRBJ2-3; V: TRBV7-9; size: NA; D: TRBD2; DNA: TGTGCCAGCAGCGGGGGGGGAGGATCAGATACGCAGTATTTT; CDR3: CASSGGGGSDTQYF
J: TRBJ1-3; V: TRBV12-3/TRBV12-4; size: many; D: NA; DNA: TGTGCCAGCAGTTTGGTGAACTCTGGAAACACCATATATTTT; CDR3: CASSLVNSGNTIYF
J: TRBJ2-5; V: TRBV18; size: many; D: TRBD2; DNA: TGTGCCAGCAGCCCCGGGGGGGCAGAGACCCAGTACTTC; CDR3: CASSPGGAETQYF
J: TRBJ1-6; V: TRBV18; size: NA; D: TRBD1; DNA: TGTGCCAGCTCACCGGGACAGGGGAGCGGACCCCTCCACTTT; CDR3: CASSPGQGSGPLHF
J: TRBJ2-3; V: TRBV11-2; size: NA; D: TRBD2; DNA: TGTGCCAGCAGTCAAGCTTGGCGGGGGGACCATACGCAGTATTTT; CDR3: CASSQAWRGDHTQYF
J: TRBJ1-1; V: TRBV7-9; size: NA; D: NA; DNA: TGTGCCAGCAGCTTTGATTGGCCCGGTGAAGCTTTCTTT; CDR3: CASSFDWPGEAFF
J: TRBJ2-3; V: TRBV12-3/TRBV12-4; size: NA; D: TRBD2; DNA: TGTGCCAGCAGTGCCGGGACTACTCCAGATACGCAGTATTTT; CDR3: CASSAGTTPDTQYF
J: TRBJ2-3; V: TRBV6-5; size: once; D: NA; DNA: TGTGCCAGCAGTTACAGAGTCAGGGTAACAGATACGCAGTATTTT; CDR3: CASSYRVRVTDTQYF
J: TRBJ2-2; V: TRBV19; size: NA; D: TRBD1; DNA: TGTGCCAGTAGTTACGGGACAGGTCACTCCGGGGAGCTGTTTTTT; CDR3: CASSYGTGHSGELFF
J: TRBJ2-5; V: TRBV29-1; size: few; D: TRBD2; DNA: TGCAGCGTCGTACTAGCGGGGAAGAGGGAGACCCAGTACTTC; CDR3: CSVVLAGKRETQYF
J: TRBJ1-4; V: TRBV15; size: NA; D: NA; DNA: TGTGCCACCAGCAGAGATGAGAAGGGGAAGGTAAAACTGTTTTTT; CDR3: CATSRDEKGKVKLFF
J: TRBJ2-1; V: TRBV6-4; size: NA; D: NA; DNA: TGTGCCAGCAGTGACTCGAAACGGGGGAACAATGAGCAGTTCTTC; CDR3: CASSDSKRGNNEQFF
J: TRBJ2-5; V: TRBV3-1; size: few; D: TRBD2; DNA: TGTGCCAGCAGCCAAGGGTACCTAGCGGGGGCCTACTACCAAGAGACCCAGTACTTC; CDR3: CASSQGYLAGAYYQETQYF
J: TRBJ2-7; V: TRBV20-1; size: NA; D: TRBD2; DNA: TGCAGTGCAGGTCTAGCGGGGGACTCCTACGAGCAGTACTTC; CDR3: CSAGLAGDSYEQYF
J: TRBJ2-3; V: TRBV12-3/TRBV12-4; size: few; D: NA; DNA: TGTGCCAGCACCTACGGAACATTAAACGGAGATACGCAGTATTTT; CDR3: CASTYGTLNGDTQYF
J: TRBJ2-7; V: TRBV5-1; size: few; D: NA; DNA: TGCGCCAGCAGCTTGAGCCAGGGCAACTACGAGCAGTACTTC; CDR3: CASSLSQGNYEQYF
J: TRBJ2-1; V: TRBV11-2; size: few; D: TRBD2; DNA: TGTGCCAGCAGCTTAGACCCCCCCGCGGGGGGCGGGGGTGAGCAGTTCTTC; CDR3: CASSLDPPAGGGGEQFF
J: TRBJ2-1; V: TRBV5-1; size: NA; D: NA; DNA: TGCGCCAGCAGCTTGGACACTCCCAGGAATGAGCAGTTCTTC; CDR3: CASSLDTPRNEQFF
J: TRBJ1-1; V: TRBV7-8; size: few; D: NA; DNA: TGTGCCAGCAGCTCCTCCCGCACTGAAGCTTTCTTT; CDR3: CASSSSRTEAFF
J: TRBJ2-1; V: TRBV6-2/TRBV6-3; size: few; D: NA; DNA: TGTGCCAGCAGCCCCGACAGTTTAAGCGAGCAGTTCTTC; CDR3: CASSPDSLSEQFF
J: TRBJ1-1; V: TRBV5-6; size: few; D: NA; DNA: TGTGCCAGCAGCATCCGGACAGAGGCTTTCTTT; CDR3: CASSIRTEAFF
J: TRBJ1-2; V: TRBV7-2; size: few; D: TRBD1; DNA: TGTGCCAGCAGCCCAGCCGGGACAGGGAAGAGGTATGGCTACACCTTC; CDR3: CASSPAGTGKRYGYTF
J: TRBJ1-5; V: TRBV6-2/TRBV6-3; size: NA; D: NA; DNA: TGTGCCAGCAGTCCCTCAGGGCCAGGCGATCAGCCCCAGCATTTT; CDR3: CASSPSGPGDQPQHF
J: TRBJ2-7; V: TRBV10-3; size: many; D: TRBD1; DNA: TGTGCCATCAGCCCTCAGGGGGCCCACGAGCAGTACTTC; CDR3: CAISPQGAHEQYF
J: TRBJ2-1; V: TRBV28; size: few; D: NA; DNA: TGTGCCAGCAGTTTTCCGGGGAGCTCCTACAATGAGCAGTTCTTC; CDR3: CASSFPGSSYNEQFF
J: TRBJ2-1; V: TRBV7-9; size: few; D: NA; DNA: TGTGCCAGCAGCTTAGTATATATTGAGCAGTTCTTC; CDR3: CASSLVYIEQFF
J: TRBJ2-1; V: TRBV2; size: few; D: TRBD2; DNA: TGTGCCAGCAGAGAGACTAGCTTACGGTACAATGAGCAGTTCTTC; CDR3: CASRETSLRYNEQFF
J: TRBJ2-1; V: TRBV3-1; size: NA; D: TRBD2; DNA: TGTGCCAGCAGCCAAGATAGTACTAGCGGGGGTAAGGATGAGCAGTTCTTC; CDR3: CASSQDSTSGGKDEQFF
J: TRBJ2-2; V: TRBV6-2/TRBV6-3; size: NA; D: NA; DNA: TGTGCCAGCAACAAGGGGACCGGGGAGCTGTTTTTT; CDR3: CASNKGTGELFF
J: TRBJ2-2; V: TRBV7-3; size: few; D: NA; DNA: TGTGCCAGCAGCTTAGGTGGAGTGCAGAACACCGGGGAGCTGTTTTTT; CDR3: CASSLGGVQNTGELFF
J: TRBJ2-3; V: TRBV7-9; size: NA; D: NA; DNA: TGTGCCAGCAGCCCCCCCGGGACCACAGATACGCAGTATTTT; CDR3: CASSPPGTTDTQYF
J: TRBJ2-7; V: TRBV5-6; size: few; D: TRBD1; DNA: TGTGCCAGCAGCTTCGGGACAGGGTTTCTCGAGCAGTACTTC; CDR3: CASSFGTGFLEQYF
J: TRBJ1-1; V: TRBV6-5; size: NA; D: TRBD1; DNA: TGTGCCAGCAGTTACCTTTCCGGGACAGGGGCAACGGTGGGGGCTTTCTTT; CDR3: CASSYLSGTGATVGAFF
J: TRBJ1-6; V: TRBV12-3/TRBV12-4; size: few; D: TRBD1; DNA: TGTGCCAGCAGCGAGACAGGGGCCAATTCACCCCTCCACTTT; CDR3: CASSETGANSPLHF
J: TRBJ1-2; V: TRBV7-9; size: few; D: NA; DNA: TGTGCCAGCAGCTTAGTAGGACAGCTAATTTTCTATGGCTACACCTTC; CDR3: CASSLVGQLIFYGYTF
J: TRBJ1-6; V: TRBV10-2; size: NA; D: TRBD1; DNA: TGCGCCAGCTACAGTATAGGGGGCGATGACCCGGAGGTCCCGCGGAATTCACCCCTCCACTTT; CDR3: CASYSIGGDDPEVPRNSPLHF
J: TRBJ1-3; V: TRBV7-9; size: few; D: NA; DNA: TGTGCCAGCAGCGGTACAGGGTTCTCTGGAAACACCATATATTTT; CDR3: CASSGTGFSGNTIYF
J: TRBJ1-6; V: TRBV12-3/TRBV12-4; size: NA; D: TRBD1; DNA: TGTGCCAGCAGTGCTGACAGGGCGGGTTCACCCCTCCACTTT; CDR3: CASSADRAGSPLHF
J: TRBJ2-3; V: TRBV5-1; size: few; D: TRBD1; DNA: TGCGCCAGCAGCTTGGCCTTGACAGGGGGCGAAGATACGCAGTATTTT; CDR3: CASSLALTGGEDTQYF
J: TRBJ2-7; V: TRBV3-1; size: NA; D: NA; DNA: TGTGCCAGCAGCCAAGAGAACCGAGAGCAGTACTTC; CDR3: CASSQENREQYF
J: TRBJ1-2; V: TRBV19; size: NA; D: TRBD1; DNA: TGTGCCAGTTACAACAGGGGGCTGTTCTATGGCTACACCTTC; CDR3: CASYNRGLFYGYTF